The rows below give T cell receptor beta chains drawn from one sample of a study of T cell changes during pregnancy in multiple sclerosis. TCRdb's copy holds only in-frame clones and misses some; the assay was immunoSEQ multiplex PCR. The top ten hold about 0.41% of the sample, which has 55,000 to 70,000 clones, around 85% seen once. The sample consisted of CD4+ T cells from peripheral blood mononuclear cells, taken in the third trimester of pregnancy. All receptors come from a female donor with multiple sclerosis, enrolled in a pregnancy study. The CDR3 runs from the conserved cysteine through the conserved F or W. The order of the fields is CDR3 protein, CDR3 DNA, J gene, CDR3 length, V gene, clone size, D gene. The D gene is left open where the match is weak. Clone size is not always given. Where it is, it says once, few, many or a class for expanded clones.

CDR3: CASSFQTGGSTEAFF
DNA: TGTGCCAGCAGTTTCCAGACAGGGGGGAGCACTGAAGCTTTCTTT
J: TRBJ1-1
length: 15
V: TRBV6-5
size: .
D: TRBD1

CDR3: CASSLGDFSYEQYF
DNA: TGTGCCAGCAGTTTGGGGGACTTCTCCTACGAGCAGTACTTC
J: TRBJ2-7
length: 14
V: TRBV6-5
size: .
D: .

CDR3: CASSSTSGDYNEQFF
DNA: TGTGCCAGCAGCTCCACTAGCGGGGATTACAATGAGCAGTTCTTC
J: TRBJ2-1
length: 15
V: TRBV5-4
size: .
D: TRBD2

CDR3: CASKAGSNIQYF
DNA: TGTGCCAGCAAGGCAGGGTCAAACATTCAGTACTTC
J: TRBJ2-4
length: 12
V: TRBV6-5
size: .
D: .

CDR3: CAISDGGGRTDTQYF
DNA: TGTGCCATCAGTGACGGGGGGGGGCGCACAGATACGCAGTATTTT
J: TRBJ2-3
length: 15
V: TRBV10-3
size: .
D: TRBD2

CDR3: CASTPWSGAAIGELFF
DNA: TGTGCCAGCACCCCCTGGAGCGGGGCCGCCATAGGGGAGCTGTTTTTT
J: TRBJ2-2
length: 16
V: TRBV13
size: .
D: TRBD2

CDR3: CASSPGTAEKLFF
DNA: TGTGCCAGCAGCCCCGGGACAGCTGAAAAACTGTTTTTT
J: TRBJ1-4
length: 13
V: TRBV7-8
size: .
D: TRBD1

CDR3: CAWRWGKGLNTEAFF
DNA: TGTGCCTGGAGATGGGGAAAGGGGTTAAACACTGAAGCTTTCTTT
J: TRBJ1-1
length: 15
V: TRBV30
size: .
D: .

CDR3: CASSLQDQPQHF
DNA: TGTGCCAGTAGCTTACAGGATCAGCCCCAGCATTTT
J: TRBJ1-5
length: 12
V: TRBV19
size: .
D: .

CDR3: CASSTDRKGNYGYTF
DNA: TGTGCCAGTAGTACCGACAGGAAGGGTAACTATGGCTACACCTTC
J: TRBJ1-2
length: 15
V: TRBV19
size: .
D: .

CDR3: CASSPPGLAGMIGELFF
DNA: TGCGCCAGCAGCCCCCCGGGACTAGCGGGAATGATCGGGGAGCTGTTTTTT
J: TRBJ2-2
length: 17
V: TRBV5-1
size: .
D: TRBD2

CDR3: CASTLQGLYTDTQYF
DNA: TGTGCCAGCACCCTTCAGGGACTGTACACAGATACGCAGTATTTT
J: TRBJ2-3
length: 15
V: TRBV7-2
size: once
D: .

CDR3: CASRLGAGYSGTEAFF
DNA: TGTGCCAGCAGGCTCGGAGCAGGGTATTCGGGCACTGAAGCTTTCTTT
J: TRBJ1-1
length: 16
V: TRBV28
size: .
D: .